This T cell receptor beta chain was captured in a study of T cells in Graves' hyperthyroidism and ophthalmopathy (dated by TCRdb to the late 2010s). At the level of the whole study: To identify TCR V-J signatures that set the groups apart, the researchers used a discovery cohort of more than 95 patients, made up of 40 to 45 with Graves' ophthalmopathy and about 60 with stable Graves' hyperthyroidism. An independent validation cohort of 18 to 20 hyperthyroidism patients and over 15 patients who later progressed to ophthalmopathy tested prospective prediction of ophthalmopathy. For training and testing, the 80 to 100 patients in the discovery cohort were randomly divided in a 7:3 ratio. In addition, the study compared T-cell repertoires in thyroid tissue and in blood from about 6 Graves' hyperthyroidism patients. After blood sampling, hyperthyroidism patients were treated with methimazole at a starting dose of 30 mg daily, and ophthalmopathy patients were treated with high-dose intravenous methylprednisolone. The paper describes TCR Vbeta CDR3 sequencing of 120 to 150 peripheral blood samples, made up of 43 ophthalmopathy patients, 70 to 75 hyperthyroidism patients and around 17 progressor patients.

Overall study outcomes, separate from this receptor: Most expanded thyroid clonotypes (frequency above 0.001) were also found in blood, which suggests that blood repertoires may mirror thyroid immune responses. Sample size was not statistically predetermined, and investigators were not blinded to group allocation. A 13 V-J signature model separated ophthalmopathy from stable hyperthyroidism, with 87.88% sensitivity and 81.08% specificity in cross-validation and 80%/75% in testing. In validation, the model predicted progression to ophthalmopathy a median of roughly 6.5 months before onset, with over 55% sensitivity and about 72% specificity.

Comments on this clonotype: Its recognized antigen is unknown. Per-nucleotide qualities are absent, and no much larger clonotype sits a single base away.

Amplification of TCR beta CDR3 regions was carried out from RNA transcripts. For the first round of RT-PCR on the TCR CDR3, the HTBI primer set was used together with the Qiagen OneStep RT-PCR kit. Libraries were constructed in a second round of multiplex PCR, after which size selection and purification were carried out. Sequencing of the libraries was done on an Illumina HiSeq2000 using paired-end 100 bp reads. In the paper's pipeline: SOAPnuke was used to process the raw data, removing reads that contained adapters or uncalled bases, had a mean Phred below 15, or lacked an exact match to the constant primer or identifier. COPE v1.2.5 was used to merge high-quality paired reads, and clonotypes were defined as unique nucleotide sequences. MiTCR v1.1 was used to align the clonotypes against IMGT TRBV, TRBD and TRBJ reference segments. Only V-J combinations with frequency above 0.0001, covering 99.2% of repertoires, were analysed. The TCS score was defined as the ratio of F50 (clonal expansion) to E x V (chaos), calculated using BLOSUM62-based TCRdist between CDR3 peptides within each V-J. Welch's t-statistics and random forest reduced around 520 V-J features to about 13, which were used in a naive Bayes classifier (R e1071). TCRdb's own reprocessing of the public reads used fastp at Q25 and MiXCR and kept productive beta chains. Rows with a matching CDR3 protein are joined into one entry that keeps the most common DNA and genes. It is TCRdb's table, rather than the study itself, that gives the V and J calls and clone size. The sample profile shows approximately 560,000 distinct CDR3 sequences; roughly 50% of them were found once. About 8.2% of the sample is in the top ten clones.

Graves' hyperthyroidism was defined as stable when no progression to ophthalmopathy occurred over 18 months of follow-up. Hyperthyroidism patients were aged 18 to 65 years and newly diagnosed, with disease duration of less than 2 months. Patients with uncontrolled infections, other autoimmune diseases, pregnancy or lactation were excluded. Diagnoses were based on clinical symptoms, serum thyroxine and TRAb, thyroid ultrasound and orbital computed tomography. Total RNA was extracted using Trizol reagent, and RNA quality was assessed on an Agilent 2100 Bioanalyzer. Trimming takes 0 bases from V and 6 bases from J, and the germline ends sit 11 bases apart. CDR3 length: 15 amino acids, cysteine to phenylalanine. This entry keeps only the CDR3 DNA: 45 bases, framed from base 1. The germline V gene supplies CDR1 SGHTA and CDR2 FQGTGA.

Sample: peripheral blood or thyroid tissue (not recorded which). The receptor chain draws on TRBV7-3 and TRBJ1-4, with no confidently assigned D gene. The source of this sequence is a woman aged 18-30 years with Graves' hyperthyroidism. Donor details come from another sample of the same person, matched by shared clones. This receptor carries the CDR3 CASSLTGRGDEKLFF. Here is the DNA: TGTGCCAGCAGCTTAACCGGAAGAGGTGATGAAAAACTGTTTTTT.